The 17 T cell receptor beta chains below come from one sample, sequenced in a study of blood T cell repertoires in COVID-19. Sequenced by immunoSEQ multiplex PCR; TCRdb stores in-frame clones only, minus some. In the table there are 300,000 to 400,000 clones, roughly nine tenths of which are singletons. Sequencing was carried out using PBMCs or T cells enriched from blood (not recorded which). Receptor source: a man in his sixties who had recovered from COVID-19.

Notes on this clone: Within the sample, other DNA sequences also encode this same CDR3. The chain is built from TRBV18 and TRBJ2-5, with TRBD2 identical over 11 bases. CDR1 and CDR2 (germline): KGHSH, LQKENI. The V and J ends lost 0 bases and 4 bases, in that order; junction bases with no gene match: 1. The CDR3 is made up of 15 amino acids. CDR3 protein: CASSPPSGRGETQYF. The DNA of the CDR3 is TGTGCCAGCTCACCACCTAGCGGGAGGGGAGAGACCCAGTACTTC. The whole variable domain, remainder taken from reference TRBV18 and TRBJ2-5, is NAGVMQNPRHLVRRRGQEARLRCSPMKGHSHVYWYRQLPEEGLKFMVYLQKENIIDESGMPKERFSAEFPKEGPSILRIQQVVRGDSAAYFCASSPPSGRGETQYFGPGTRLLVL.

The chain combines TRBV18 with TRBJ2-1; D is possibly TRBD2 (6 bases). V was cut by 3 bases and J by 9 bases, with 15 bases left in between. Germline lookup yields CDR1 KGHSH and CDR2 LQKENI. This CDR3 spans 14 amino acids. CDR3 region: CASSPRSAGSEQFF. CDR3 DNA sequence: TGTGCCAGCTCACCTCGTTCCGCGGGGAGTGAGCAGTTCTTC.

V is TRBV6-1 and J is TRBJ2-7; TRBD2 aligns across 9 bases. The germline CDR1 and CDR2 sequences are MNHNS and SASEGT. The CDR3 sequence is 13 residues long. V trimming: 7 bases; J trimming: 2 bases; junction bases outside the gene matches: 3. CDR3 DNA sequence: TGTGCCAGCAAGGAGCGGGAGGCCTACGAGCAGTACTTC. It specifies CASKEREAYEQYF.

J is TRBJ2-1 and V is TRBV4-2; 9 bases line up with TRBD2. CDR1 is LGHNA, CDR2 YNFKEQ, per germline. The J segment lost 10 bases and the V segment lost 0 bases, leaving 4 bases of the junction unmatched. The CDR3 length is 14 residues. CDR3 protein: CASSQERTSAEQFF. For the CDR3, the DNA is TGTGCCAGCAGCCAAGAAAGGACTAGCGCCGAGCAGTTCTTC.

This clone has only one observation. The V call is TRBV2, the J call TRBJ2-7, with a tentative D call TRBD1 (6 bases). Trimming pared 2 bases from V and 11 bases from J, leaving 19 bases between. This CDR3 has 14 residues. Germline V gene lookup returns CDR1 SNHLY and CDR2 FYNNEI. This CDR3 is CASSETRTASWEYF. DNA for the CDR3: TGTGCCAGCAGTGAAACTAGGACAGCCAGTTGGGAGTACTTC.

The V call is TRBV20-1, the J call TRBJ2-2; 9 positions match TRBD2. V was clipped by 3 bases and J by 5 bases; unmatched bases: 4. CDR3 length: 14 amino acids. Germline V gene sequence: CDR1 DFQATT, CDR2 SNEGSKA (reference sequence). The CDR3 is CSASSGSGTGELFF. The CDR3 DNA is TGCAGTGCTAGTAGCGGGAGTGGTACCGGGGAGCTGTTTTTT.

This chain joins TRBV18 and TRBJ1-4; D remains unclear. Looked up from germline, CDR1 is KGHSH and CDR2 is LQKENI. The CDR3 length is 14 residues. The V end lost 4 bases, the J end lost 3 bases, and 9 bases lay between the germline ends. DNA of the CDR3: TGTGCCAGCTCACACAACGGGGCTAATGAAAAACTGTTTTTT. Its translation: CASSHNGANEKLFF.

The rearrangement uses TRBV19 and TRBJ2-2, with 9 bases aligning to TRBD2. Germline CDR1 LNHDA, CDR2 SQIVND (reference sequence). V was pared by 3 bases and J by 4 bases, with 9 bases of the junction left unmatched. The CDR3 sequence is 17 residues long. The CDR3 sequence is CASSIIAGVGVTGELFF. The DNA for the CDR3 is TGTGCCAGTAGTATTATAGCGGGAGTTGGTGTCACCGGGGAGCTGTTTTTT.

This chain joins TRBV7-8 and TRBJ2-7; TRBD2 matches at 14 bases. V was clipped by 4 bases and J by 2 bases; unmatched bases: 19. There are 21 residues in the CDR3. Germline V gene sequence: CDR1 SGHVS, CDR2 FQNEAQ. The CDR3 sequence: CASSSDHSRGTSGRRPYEQYF. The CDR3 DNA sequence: TGTGCCAGCAGCTCAGACCACTCCCGGGGGACTAGCGGGAGACGGCCCTACGAGCAGTACTTC. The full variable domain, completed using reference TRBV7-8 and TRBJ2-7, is GAGVSQSPRYKVAKRGQDVALRCDPISGHVSLFWYQQALGQGPEFLTYFQNEAQLDKSGLPSDRFFAERPEGSVSTLKIQRTQQEDSAVYLCASSSDHSRGTSGRRPYEQYFGPGTRLTVT.

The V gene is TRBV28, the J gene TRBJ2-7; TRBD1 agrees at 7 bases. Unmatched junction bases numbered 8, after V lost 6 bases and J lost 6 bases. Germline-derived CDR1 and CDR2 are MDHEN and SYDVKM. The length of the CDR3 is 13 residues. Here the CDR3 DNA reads TGTGCCAGCAGAAAACAGGGGCTGGGCGAGCAGTACTTC. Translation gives CASRKQGLGEQYF.

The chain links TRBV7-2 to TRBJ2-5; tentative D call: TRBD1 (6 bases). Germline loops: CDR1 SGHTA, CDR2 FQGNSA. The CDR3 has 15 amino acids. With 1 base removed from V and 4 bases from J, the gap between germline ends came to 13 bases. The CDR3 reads CASSLGQQGGETQYF. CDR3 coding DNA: TGTGCCAGCAGCTTAGGACAACAGGGTGGAGAGACCCAGTACTTC.

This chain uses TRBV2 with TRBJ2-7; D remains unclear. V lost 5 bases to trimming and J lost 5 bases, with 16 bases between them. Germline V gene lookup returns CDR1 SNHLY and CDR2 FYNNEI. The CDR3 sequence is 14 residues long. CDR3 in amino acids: CASSPLRSLNEQYF. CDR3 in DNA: TGTGCCAGCAGTCCTCTTCGGTCTCTCAACGAGCAGTACTTC.

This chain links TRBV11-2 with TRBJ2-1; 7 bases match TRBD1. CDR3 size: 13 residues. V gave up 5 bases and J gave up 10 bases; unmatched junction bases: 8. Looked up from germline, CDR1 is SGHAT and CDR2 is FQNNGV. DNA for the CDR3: TGTGCCAGCAGCCTCGGGACAGCCCAGGAGCAGTTCTTC. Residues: CASSLGTAQEQFF.

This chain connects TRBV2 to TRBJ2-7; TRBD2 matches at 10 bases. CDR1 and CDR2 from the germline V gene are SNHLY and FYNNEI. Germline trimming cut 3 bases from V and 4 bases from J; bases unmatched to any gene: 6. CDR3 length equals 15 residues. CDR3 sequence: CASSDVGLAAYEQYF. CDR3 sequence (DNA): TGTGCCAGCAGTGACGTTGGACTAGCGGCATACGAGCAGTACTTC.

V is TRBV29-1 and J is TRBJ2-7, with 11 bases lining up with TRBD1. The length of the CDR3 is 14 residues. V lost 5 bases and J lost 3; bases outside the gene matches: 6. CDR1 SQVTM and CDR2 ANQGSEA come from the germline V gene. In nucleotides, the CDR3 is TGCAGCGTTACTCGGACAGGGGGCATCTACGAGCAGTACTTC. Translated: CSVTRTGGIYEQYF.

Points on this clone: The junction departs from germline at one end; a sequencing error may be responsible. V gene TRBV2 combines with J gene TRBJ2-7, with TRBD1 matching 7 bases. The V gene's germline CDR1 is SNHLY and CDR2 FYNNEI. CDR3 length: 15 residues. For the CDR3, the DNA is TGTGCCAGCATTAATTTCCCGGGACAGTACTACGAGCAGTGCTTC. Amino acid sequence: CASINFPGQYYEQCF.

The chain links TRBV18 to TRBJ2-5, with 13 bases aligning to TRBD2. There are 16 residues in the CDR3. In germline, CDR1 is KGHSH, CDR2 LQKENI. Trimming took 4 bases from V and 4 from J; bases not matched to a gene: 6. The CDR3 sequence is CASSLGLAGVGETQYF. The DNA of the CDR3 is TGTGCCAGCTCACTCGGACTAGCGGGAGTCGGAGAGACCCAGTACTTC.